Listed below are T cell receptor beta chains from one sample, sequenced in a study of cytomegalovirus exposure and HLA in healthy donors. Repertoires were generated with immunoSEQ multiplex PCR, while TCRdb's copy carries only in-frame clones and drops some. The data show about 140,000 clones, with around 85% seen just once and more than 4% held by the top ten. Input material: PBMCs. The receptors come from a man aged 40-50 years in good health and CMV-seropositive. Both conserved end residues are part of each CDR3. A D gene is named only where the DNA matches it firmly.

CDR3aa,CDR3nt,d_gene,v_gene,j_gene
CASSNGQGRYGYTF,TGCGCCAGCAGCAACGGACAGGGCAGGTATGGCTACACCTTC,TRBD1,TRBV5-1,TRBJ1-2
CASSLNSQETQYF,TGTGCCAGCAGCTTAAACTCTCAAGAGACCCAGTACTTC,NA,TRBV7-3,TRBJ2-5
CASSPRSGGFNEQFF,TGTGCCAGCAGCCCCCGGAGCGGGGGATTCAATGAGCAGTTCTTC,TRBD2,TRBV7-8,TRBJ2-1
CASSLRAGRLSNQPQHF,TGTGCCAGCAGCCTCAGGGCTGGGAGGCTTAGCAATCAGCCCCAGCATTTT,NA,TRBV5-6,TRBJ1-5
CAWSVGDRRPGYTF,TGTGCCTGGAGTGTAGGGGACAGGCGTCCTGGCTACACCTTC,TRBD1,TRBV30,TRBJ1-2
CASSRVTAGAGYTF,TGTGCCAGCAGCCGTGTTACTGCAGGGGCTGGCTACACCTTC,NA,TRBV7-6,TRBJ1-2
CAWSRASLAYNEQFF,TGTGCCTGGAGTCGGGCTAGCCTAGCGTACAATGAGCAGTTCTTC,NA,TRBV30,TRBJ2-1
CASSNSGSSTDTQYF,TGCGCCAGCAGCAATAGCGGGAGCAGCACAGATACGCAGTATTTT,TRBD2,TRBV5-1,TRBJ2-3
CASSLVPGTQYF,TGTGCCAGCAGCTTGGTTCCAGGTACGCAGTATTTT,NA,TRBV5-4,TRBJ2-3
CAWSPLSGNTIYF,TGTGCCTGGAGTCCACTCTCTGGAAACACCATATATTTT,NA,TRBV30,TRBJ1-3
CASSSLSRGETQYF,TGTGCCAGCAGCTCTCTTTCTCGGGGAGAGACCCAGTACTTC,NA,TRBV9,TRBJ2-5
CASSLMTSGTYNEQFF,TGTGCCAGCAGCTTGATGACTAGCGGGACCTACAATGAGCAGTTCTTC,TRBD2,TRBV5-6,TRBJ2-1
CASRGGRSRDRGHGYTF,TGTGCCAGCAGAGGGGGCCGGAGCCGGGACAGGGGGCATGGCTACACCTTC,TRBD1,TRBV5-6,TRBJ1-2
CASSPGTSIAGELFF,TGTGCCAGCAGCCCCGGGACTAGCATCGCCGGGGAGCTGTTTTTT,TRBD2,TRBV13,TRBJ2-2